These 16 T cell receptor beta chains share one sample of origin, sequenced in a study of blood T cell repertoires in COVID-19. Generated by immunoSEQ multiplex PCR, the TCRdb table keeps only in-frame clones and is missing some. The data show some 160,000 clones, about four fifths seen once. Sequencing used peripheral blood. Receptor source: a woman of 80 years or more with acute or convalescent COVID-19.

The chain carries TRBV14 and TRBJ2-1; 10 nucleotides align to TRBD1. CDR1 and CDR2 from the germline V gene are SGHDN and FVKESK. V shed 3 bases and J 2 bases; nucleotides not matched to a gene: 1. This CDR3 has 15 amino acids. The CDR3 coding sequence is TGTGCCAGCAGCCACGGACAGGGGGCCTACAATGAGCAGTTCTTC. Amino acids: CASSHGQGAYNEQFF.

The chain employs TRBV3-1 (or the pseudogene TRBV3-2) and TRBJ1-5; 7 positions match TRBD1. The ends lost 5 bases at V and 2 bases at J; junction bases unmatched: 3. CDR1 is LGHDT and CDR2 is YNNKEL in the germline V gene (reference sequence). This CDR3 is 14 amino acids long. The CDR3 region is CASSRGLGNQPQHF. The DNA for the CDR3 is TGTGCCAGCAGCAGGGGGCTGGGCAATCAGCCCCAGCATTTT.

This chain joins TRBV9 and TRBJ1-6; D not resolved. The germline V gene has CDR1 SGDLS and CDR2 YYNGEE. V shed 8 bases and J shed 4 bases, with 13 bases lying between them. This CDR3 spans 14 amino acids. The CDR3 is CASAEAPYNSPLHF. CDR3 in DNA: TGTGCCAGTGCAGAGGCACCTTATAATTCACCCCTCCACTTT. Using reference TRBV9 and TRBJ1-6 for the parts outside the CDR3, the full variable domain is DSGVTQTPKHLITATGQRVTLRCSPRSGDLSVYWYQQSLDQGLQFLIQYYNGEERAKGNILERFSAQQFPDLHSELNLSSLELGDSALYFCASAEAPYNSPLHFGNGTRLTVT.

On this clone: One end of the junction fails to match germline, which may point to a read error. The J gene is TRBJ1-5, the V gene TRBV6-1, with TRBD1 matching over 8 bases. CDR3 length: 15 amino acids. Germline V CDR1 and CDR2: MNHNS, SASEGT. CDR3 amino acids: CASREGQGAYQPQHF. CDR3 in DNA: TGTGCCAGCCGTGAGGGGCAGGGGGCTTATCAGCCCCAGCATTTT.

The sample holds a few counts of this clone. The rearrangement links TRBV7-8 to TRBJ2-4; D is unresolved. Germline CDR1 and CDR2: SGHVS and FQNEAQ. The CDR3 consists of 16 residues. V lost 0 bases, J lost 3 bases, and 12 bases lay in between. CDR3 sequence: CASSLALSLVKNIQYF. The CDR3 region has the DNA TGTGCCAGCAGCTTAGCTCTTAGCTTGGTCAAAAACATTCAGTACTTC. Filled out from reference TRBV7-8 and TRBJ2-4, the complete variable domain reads GAGVSQSPRYKVAKRGQDVALRCDPISGHVSLFWYQQALGQGPEFLTYFQNEAQLDKSGLPSDRFFAERPEGSVSTLKIQRTQQEDSAVYLCASSLALSLVKNIQYFGAGTRLSVL.

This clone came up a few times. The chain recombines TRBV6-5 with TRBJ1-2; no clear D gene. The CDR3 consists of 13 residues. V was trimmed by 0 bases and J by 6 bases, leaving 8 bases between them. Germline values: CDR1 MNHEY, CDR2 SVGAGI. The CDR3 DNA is TGTGCCAGCAGTTACTCGGCTTCGAATGGCTACACCTTC. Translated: CASSYSASNGYTF.

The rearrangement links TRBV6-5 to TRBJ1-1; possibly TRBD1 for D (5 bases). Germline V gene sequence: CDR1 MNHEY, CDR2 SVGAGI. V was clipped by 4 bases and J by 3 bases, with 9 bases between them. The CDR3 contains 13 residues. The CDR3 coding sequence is TGTGCCAGCAGTTTCCTCAGGGACACTGAAGCTTTCTTT. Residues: CASSFLRDTEAFF.

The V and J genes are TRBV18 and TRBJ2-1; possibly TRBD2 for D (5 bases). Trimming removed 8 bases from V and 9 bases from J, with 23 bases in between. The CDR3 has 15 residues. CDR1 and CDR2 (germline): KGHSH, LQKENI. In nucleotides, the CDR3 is TGTGCCAGCCGCGCCAGCGCCGGACGGGAAGGTGAGCAGTTCTTC. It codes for CASRASAGREGEQFF.

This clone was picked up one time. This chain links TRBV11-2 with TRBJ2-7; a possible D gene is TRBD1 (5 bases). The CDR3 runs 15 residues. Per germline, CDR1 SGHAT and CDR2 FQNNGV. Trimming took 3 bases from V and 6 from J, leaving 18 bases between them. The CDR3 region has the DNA TGTGCCAGCAGCTTCACACAGGTCCGACTTAGCGAGCAGTACTTC. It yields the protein CASSFTQVRLSEQYF.

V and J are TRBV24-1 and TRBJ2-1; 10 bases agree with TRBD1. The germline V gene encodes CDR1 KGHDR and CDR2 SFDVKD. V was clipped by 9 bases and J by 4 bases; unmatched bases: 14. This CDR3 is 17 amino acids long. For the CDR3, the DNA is TGTGCCACCTCAGGGACAGGGGAGACTAGCGTATACAATGAGCAGTTCTTC. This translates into CATSGTGETSVYNEQFF.

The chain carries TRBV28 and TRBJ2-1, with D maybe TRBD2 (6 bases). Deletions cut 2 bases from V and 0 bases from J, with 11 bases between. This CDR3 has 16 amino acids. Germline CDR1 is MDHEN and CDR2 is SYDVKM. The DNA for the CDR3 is TGTGCCAGCAGTTTAGGAGGGTTAGGCTCCTACAATGAGCAGTTCTTC. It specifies CASSLGGLGSYNEQFF.

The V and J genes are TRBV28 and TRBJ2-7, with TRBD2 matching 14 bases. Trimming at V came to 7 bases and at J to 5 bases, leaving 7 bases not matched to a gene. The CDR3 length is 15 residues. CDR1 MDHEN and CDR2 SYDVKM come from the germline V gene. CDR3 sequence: CASTLGTSGSNEQYF. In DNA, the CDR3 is TGTGCCAGCACCCTTGGGACTAGCGGGAGTAACGAGCAGTACTTC.

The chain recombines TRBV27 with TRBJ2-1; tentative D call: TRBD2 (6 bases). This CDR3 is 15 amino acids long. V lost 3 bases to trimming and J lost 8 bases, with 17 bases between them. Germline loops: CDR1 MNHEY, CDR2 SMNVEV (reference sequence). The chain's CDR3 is CASSFGGARWDEQFF. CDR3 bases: TGTGCCAGCAGTTTCGGCGGGGCCCGTTGGGATGAGCAGTTCTTC.

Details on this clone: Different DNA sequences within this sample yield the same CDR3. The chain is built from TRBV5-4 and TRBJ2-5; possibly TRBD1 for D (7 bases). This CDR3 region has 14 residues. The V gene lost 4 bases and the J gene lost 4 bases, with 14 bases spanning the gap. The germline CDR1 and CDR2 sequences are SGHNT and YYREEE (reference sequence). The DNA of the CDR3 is TGTGCCAGCAGCCCCCCAGGGGGGTTAGAGACCCAGTACTTC. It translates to CASSPPGGLETQYF.

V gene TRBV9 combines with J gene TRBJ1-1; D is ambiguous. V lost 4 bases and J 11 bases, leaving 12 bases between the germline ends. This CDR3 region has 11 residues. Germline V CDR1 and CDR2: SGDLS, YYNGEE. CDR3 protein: CASSHKILAFF. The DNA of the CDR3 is TGTGCCAGCAGCCACAAGATCTTGGCTTTCTTT.

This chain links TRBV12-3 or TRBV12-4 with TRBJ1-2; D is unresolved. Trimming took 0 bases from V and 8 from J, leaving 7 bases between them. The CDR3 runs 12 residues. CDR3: CASSLATEGYTF. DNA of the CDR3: TGTGCCAGCAGTTTAGCGACTGAAGGCTACACCTTC.